Described below is a single T cell receptor (beta chain) sequence and its context. No antigen is known for it. The V end was cut by 6 bases, the J end by 6 bases, with 18 bases between. CDR1 and CDR2 from the germline V gene are SNHLY and FYNNEI. The CDR3 totals 15 residues. This entry is derived from a study of cytomegalovirus exposure and HLA in healthy donors. Study in general: The approximately 110 validation repertoires used a platform that matched the one used for the approximately 670 first-cohort repertoires, as a later analysis reported. Study outcomes and limitations: First-cohort TCR clusters were later found to tend to co-occur in the roughly 110 validation repertoires.

Method: immunoSEQ multiplex PCR; TCRdb's copy keeps in-frame clones and lacks some. The repertoire holds tens of thousands of clones, with roughly 92% as singletons. The V gene is TRBV2, the J gene TRBJ1-5, with D tentatively TRBD1 (6 bases). Sequencing was done on a sample of PBMCs. This TCR was sampled from a woman aged 25 to 39 in good health and CMV-seropositive. The CDR3 DNA follows: TGTGCCAGCAGCCCCTCTTGGGCAGGGGCTCAGCCCCAGCATTTT. Residues: CASSPSWAGAQPQHF.